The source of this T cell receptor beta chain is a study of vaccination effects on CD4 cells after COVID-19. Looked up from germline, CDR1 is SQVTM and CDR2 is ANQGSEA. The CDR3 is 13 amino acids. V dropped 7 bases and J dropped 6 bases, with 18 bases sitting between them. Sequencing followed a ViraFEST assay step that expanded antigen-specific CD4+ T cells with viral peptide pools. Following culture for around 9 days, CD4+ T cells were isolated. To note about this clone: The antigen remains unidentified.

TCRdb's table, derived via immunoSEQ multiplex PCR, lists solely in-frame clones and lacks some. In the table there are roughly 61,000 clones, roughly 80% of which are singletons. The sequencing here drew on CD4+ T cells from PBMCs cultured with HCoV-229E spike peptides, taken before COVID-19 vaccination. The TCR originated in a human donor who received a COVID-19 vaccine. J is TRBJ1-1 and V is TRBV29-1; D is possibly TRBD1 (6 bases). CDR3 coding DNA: TGCAGCGCCCAAAGGGGGGGAGAGCCTGAAGCTTTCTTT. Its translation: CSAQRGGEPEAFF.